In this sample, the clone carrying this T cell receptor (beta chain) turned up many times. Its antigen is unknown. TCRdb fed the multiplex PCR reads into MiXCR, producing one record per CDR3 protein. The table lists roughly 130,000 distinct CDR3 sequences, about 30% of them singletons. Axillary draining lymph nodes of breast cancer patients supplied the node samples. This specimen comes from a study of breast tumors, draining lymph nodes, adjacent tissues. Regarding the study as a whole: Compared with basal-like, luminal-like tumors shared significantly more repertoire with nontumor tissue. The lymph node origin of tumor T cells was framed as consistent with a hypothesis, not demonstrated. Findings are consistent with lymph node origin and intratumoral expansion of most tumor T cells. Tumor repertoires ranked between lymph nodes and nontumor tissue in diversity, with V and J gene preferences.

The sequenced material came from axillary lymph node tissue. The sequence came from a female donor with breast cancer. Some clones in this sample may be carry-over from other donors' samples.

For the CDR3, the DNA is TGCGCCAGCAGCCAAGATTACAAAACGGGTGGGCAGTTCTTC. As protein: CASSQDYKTGGQFF. The rearrangement links TRBV4-3 to TRBJ2-1; D remains unclear. Deletions cut 0 bases from V and 12 bases from J, with 15 bases between. Per germline, CDR1 LGHNA and CDR2 YSLEER. The CDR3 runs 14 residues.